This T cell receptor (beta chain) was retrieved from a study of blood T cell repertoires in COVID-19. In the original processing: Amplified reference gene primers provided the basis for estimating nucleated cell counts. Method: immunoSEQ multiplex PCR; TCRdb's copy keeps in-frame clones and lacks some. That table is the source of V, J and clone size, and D and trimming were worked out from the DNA. The sample lists roughly 140,000 clones, roughly 80% occurring once. The sequence derives from a man between 65 and 79 years old who had recovered from COVID-19. Input material: peripheral blood.

The DNA of the CDR3 is TGTGCCAGCAGCCCGGGACAGGAGGAAAACATTCAGTACTTC. Protein product: CASSPGQEENIQYF. J is TRBJ2-4 and V is TRBV7-2; 8 nucleotides match TRBD1. CDR3 length: 14 residues. Germline-derived CDR1 and CDR2 are SGHTA and FQGNSA. J gave up 5 bases and V 5 bases, and 5 bases lay outside the gene matches.